This T cell receptor (beta chain) was sequenced during a study of cytomegalovirus exposure and HLA in healthy donors. CDR1 is SGHRS, CDR2 YFSETQ, per germline. The CDR3 is made up of 18 amino acids. V was pared by 0 bases and J by 0 bases, with 15 bases between. Clones were read by immunoSEQ multiplex PCR, and TCRdb kept only the in-frame ones, dropping some. The table shows 100,000 to 150,000 clones, with 75% to 90% occurring only once. This clone was detected only once. The antigen is not known. Study findings and constraints: A few chains tied to CMV proved CMV antigen-specific in vitro. Reports credit the classifier with highly specific, highly sensitive diagnosis of cytomegalovirus status. Researchers counted about 150 TCR beta chains as cytomegalovirus-associated.

This chain links TRBV5-1 with TRBJ2-2, with a weak D call TRBD1 (6 bases). The sample was PBMCs. The origin of this receptor is a woman aged 18-30 years in good health and CMV-seronegative. CDR3 sequence reads: CASSLGGHKITNTGELFF. The CDR3 DNA reads as TGCGCCAGCAGCTTGGGGGGACACAAAATTACGAACACCGGGGAGCTGTTTTTT.